Each of the 28 T cell receptor beta chains below was sequenced from the same sample in a study of blood T cells in healthy people across ages. Alongside a J-beta primer mix, a sample-barcoded 5' primer served in a second PCR lasting 7 to 11 cycles. TCRdb reprocessed the 5' RACE reads via MiXCR and lists one record per CDR3 protein. The table has 1,500,000 or so distinct CDR3 sequences, approximately 39% seen once. Source material: blood. The origin of the receptors is a woman under 30 in good health.

The chain is built from TRBV20-1 and TRBJ1-1; D uncertain. The germline V and J ends were trimmed by 0 bases and 5 bases, with 13 bases remaining between them. This CDR3 contains 14 residues. CDR1 is DFQATT and CDR2 is SNEGSKA in the germline V gene (reference sequence). This chain's CDR3 is CSARDLGSRTEAFF. The CDR3 region has the DNA TGCAGTGCTAGAGATTTGGGGTCTCGAACTGAAGCTTTCTTT.

With regard to this clonotype: One end of the junction does not line up with germline, which may come from a read error. The V gene is TRBV7-7, the J gene TRBJ2-5; D is possibly TRBD1 (6 bases). The V gene's germline CDR1 is SSHAT and CDR2 FNYEAQ (reference sequence). CDR3 size: 15 residues. CDR3 bases: TGTGCTAGCAGCCCAACCTCCGGGACAACTAATGAGCAGTACTTC. This sequence encodes CASSPTSGTTNEQYF. The full variable domain, its missing parts supplied by reference TRBV7-7 and TRBJ2-5, is GAGVSQSPRYKVTKRGQDVTLRCDPISSHATLYWYQQALGQGPEFLTYFNYEAQPDKSGLPSDRFSAERPEGSISTLTIQRTEQRDSAMYRCASSPTSGTTNEQYFGPGTRLLVL.

The chain has TRBV20-1 and TRBJ1-2; D gene ambiguous. The germline V gene encodes CDR1 DFQATT and CDR2 SNEGSKA (reference sequence). The CDR3 loop spans 13 amino acids. V was clipped by 6 bases and J by 4 bases, with 15 bases between them. The CDR3 here is CSALRPVSYGYTF. CDR3 DNA: TGCAGTGCCCTAAGACCAGTGAGCTATGGCTACACCTTC.

This clonotype showed up many times. This chain's CDR3 is CASSLGGRGYNEQFF. CDR3 coding DNA: TGTGCCAGCAGTTTAGGCGGGAGGGGTTACAATGAGCAGTTCTTC. V usage is TRBV12-3 or TRBV12-4 and J usage is TRBJ2-1; TRBD2 matches at 9 bases. The CDR3 extends over 15 amino acids. The V and J ends lost 1 base and 4 bases, in that order; junction bases with no gene match: 2.

At least ten counts were recorded for this clonotype. This chain uses TRBV10-3 with TRBJ2-3; possible D gene TRBD2, 6 bases. Germline CDR1 reads ENHRY; CDR2 reads SYGVKD. This CDR3 spans 16 amino acids. V was trimmed by 3 bases and J by 8 bases, leaving 21 bases between them. The CDR3 spells CAISDPTRDSAPTQYF. In DNA form, the CDR3 reads TGTGCCATCAGTGACCCTACCCGGGACTCCGCTCCTACGCAGTATTTT.

The V gene is TRBV2, the J gene TRBJ1-2; D unclear. Per the germline V gene, CDR1 is SNHLY and CDR2 is FYNNEI. The CDR3 length is 12 residues. V gave up 6 bases and J gave up 8 bases, with 13 bases separating them. CDR3 in amino acids: CASSIITWGYTF. The CDR3, as DNA: TGTGCCAGCAGCATTATAACTTGGGGCTACACCTTC.

V gene TRBV29-1 combines with J gene TRBJ1-5; D unclear. CDR1 SQVTM and CDR2 ANQGSEA come from the germline V gene. V gave up 3 bases and J gave up 3 bases, with 12 bases separating them. The CDR3 loop spans 14 amino acids. The CDR3 region has the DNA TGCAGCGTTGAGGTCACGGGTGACAATCAGCCCCAGCATTTT. As protein: CSVEVTGDNQPQHF.

This chain links TRBV7-9 with TRBJ2-3, with 11 bases aligning to TRBD2. The CDR3 is 17 amino acids. The V gene end was trimmed by 2 bases and the J gene end by 3 bases; junction bases not matched to a gene: 7. In germline, CDR1 is SEHNR, CDR2 FQNEAQ (reference sequence). The CDR3 sequence is CASSLHRTSGFTDTQYF. CDR3 in DNA: TGTGCCAGCAGCTTACATAGGACTAGCGGGTTTACAGATACGCAGTATTTT. Using reference TRBV7-9 and TRBJ2-3 for the parts outside the CDR3, the full variable domain is DTGVSQNPRHKITKRGQNVTFRCDPISEHNRLYWYRQTLGQGPEFLTYFQNEAQLEKSRLLSDRFSAERPKGSFSTLEIQRTEQGDSAMYLCASSLHRTSGFTDTQYFGPGTRLTVL.

This clonotype was observed once. This chain connects TRBV7-9 to TRBJ1-1, with D unresolved. This CDR3 is 15 amino acids long. V was pared by 5 bases and J by 5 bases, with 18 bases between. Germline V gene lookup returns CDR1 SEHNR and CDR2 FQNEAQ (reference sequence). DNA of the CDR3: TGTGCCAGCAGCCGAGACGTGGGGAAGGTGACTGAAGCTTTCTTT. Amino acid sequence: CASSRDVGKVTEAFF.

The chain recombines TRBV29-1 with TRBJ2-1; D not resolved. With 5 bases removed from V and 4 bases from J, the gap between germline ends came to 12 bases. This CDR3 is 13 amino acids long. Germline CDR1 and CDR2: SQVTM and ANQGSEA. The DNA for the CDR3 is TGCAGCGTTTCCACCGGGTCGTACAATGAGCAGTTCTTC. This gives the protein CSVSTGSYNEQFF.

This clonotype appeared a single time. V usage is TRBV20-1 and J usage is TRBJ1-4, with D perhaps matching TRBD1 (5 bases). V was shortened by 6 bases and J by 16 bases, with 24 bases between the two germline ends. Germline assignment: CDR1 DFQATT and CDR2 SNEGSKA (reference sequence). The CDR3 has 13 amino acids. The CDR3 here is CSALGGLMKNWFF. The CDR3 DNA reads as TGCAGTGCCCTGGGGGGACTAATGAAAAACTGGTTTTTT.

This clonotype has only a few counts. The chain couples TRBV5-1 to TRBJ2-3; D remains ambiguous. V lost 0 bases and J 4 bases, leaving 12 bases between the germline ends. This CDR3 has 15 residues. CDR1 SGHRS and CDR2 YFSETQ come from the germline V gene. The CDR3 region has the DNA TGCGCCAGCAGCTTGGCCGACTCCAGGTCAGATACGCAGTATTTT. Amino acid sequence: CASSLADSRSDTQYF.

The CDR3 region is CASSVGSGSTQETQYF. The DNA of the CDR3 is TGTGCCAGCAGCGTAGGGAGCGGGAGCACCCAAGAGACCCAGTACTTC. This chain joins TRBV9 and TRBJ2-5; 8 bases agree with TRBD2. J lost 1 base, V lost 0 bases, and 5 bases had no gene match. CDR3 length: 16 residues. Germline CDR1 reads SGDLS; CDR2 reads YYNGEE.

In this sample, this clonotype turned up many times. J is TRBJ2-7 and V is TRBV4-3; 10 nucleotides line up with TRBD1. Germline V gene data show CDR1 as LGHNA and CDR2 as YSLEER. V trimming: 6 bases; J trimming: 4 bases; junction bases outside the gene matches: 6. The CDR3 sequence is 14 residues long. DNA of the CDR3: TGCGCCAGCAGTCCGACAGGGGGCGAGTACGAGCAGTACTTC. Its translation: CASSPTGGEYEQYF.

This clonotype was counted a few times. The chain links TRBV7-3 to TRBJ1-6; tentative D call: TRBD1 (5 bases). Germline V lookup: CDR1 SGHTA, CDR2 FQGTGA. CDR3 length: 15 amino acids. The ends were cut back, 2 bases at V and 10 bases at J, with 15 bases in the middle. The CDR3 DNA reads as TGTGCCAGCAGCTTATTGCCAGGGAAAAACTCACCCCTCCACTTT. Translation gives CASSLLPGKNSPLHF.

A word on this clonotype: This sequence may be a read error, since a much larger clone differs from it by one base. The rearrangement joins TRBV2 to TRBJ2-7; the D gene could be TRBD1 or TRBD2 (5 bases each). Trimming pared 6 bases from V and 0 bases from J, leaving 9 bases between. This CDR3 contains 13 residues. Germline CDR1 reads SNHLY; CDR2 reads FYNNEI. The CDR3 loop reads CASSRETSYEQYF. Here the CDR3 DNA reads TGTGCCAGCAGCAGGGAGACCTCCTACGAGCAGTACTTC.

This clonotype has ten or more counts. The chain's CDR3 is CASSLSGTGELFF. As DNA, the CDR3 is TGTGCCAGCAGTTTATCAGGGACCGGGGAGCTGTTTTTT. V gene TRBV27 combines with J gene TRBJ2-2; D unresolved. V lost 0 bases to trimming and J lost 5 bases, with 4 bases between them. The CDR3 runs to 13 residues. Per germline, CDR1 MNHEY and CDR2 SMNVEV (reference sequence).

This clonotype has more than one count but fewer than ten. The chain recombines TRBV29-1 with TRBJ2-3; 7 bases agree with TRBD1. The length of the CDR3 is 13 residues. J lost 0 bases, V lost 6 bases, and 3 bases had no gene match. CDR1 is SQVTM and CDR2 is ANQGSEA in the germline V gene. The CDR3 reads CSVRGLSTDTQYF. DNA for the CDR3: TGCAGCGTGAGGGGGCTTAGCACAGATACGCAGTATTTT.

This clonotype was found a few times. The genes are TRBV12-3 or TRBV12-4 and TRBJ2-3; D could derive from TRBD1 or TRBD2 (5 bases each). Trimming stripped 10 bases from V and 0 bases from J, with 11 bases between. This CDR3 is built from 13 residues. Here the CDR3 reads CATRDGSTDTQYF. CDR3 bases: TGTGCCACCAGGGACGGAAGCACAGATACGCAGTATTTT.

The table lists this clonotype with a few counts. The CDR3 sequence: CSARAPNSYEQYF. Written as DNA, the CDR3 is TGCAGTGCTAGAGCGCCCAACTCCTACGAGCAGTACTTC. This rearrangement joins TRBV20-1 to TRBJ2-7, with D hard to call. The CDR3 has 13 amino acids. V shed 1 base and J shed 0 bases, with 7 bases lying between them. Germline V lookup: CDR1 DFQATT, CDR2 SNEGSKA (reference sequence).

V gene TRBV7-9 combines with J gene TRBJ2-7; D unresolved. CDR3 length: 14 amino acids. Germline CDR1 reads SEHNR; CDR2 reads FQNEAQ (reference sequence). V lost 1 base to trimming and J lost 7 bases, with 14 bases between them. CDR3 DNA: TGTGCCAGCAGCTTAGGATTCCCAATAAATGAGCAGTACTTC. Translated, it gives CASSLGFPINEQYF.

There are a few counts of this clonotype. V usage is TRBV7-9 and J usage is TRBJ2-7, with D unresolved. The CDR3 spans 13 residues. The V end was cut by 3 bases, the J end by 4 bases, with 10 bases between. Germline V gene lookup returns CDR1 SEHNR and CDR2 FQNEAQ (reference sequence). This CDR3 reads CASSFEMGYEQYF. For the CDR3, the DNA is TGTGCCAGCAGCTTTGAGATGGGGTACGAGCAGTACTTC.

The chain recombines TRBV9 with TRBJ1-6; D is uncertain. Per the germline V gene, CDR1 is SGDLS and CDR2 is YYNGEE. The CDR3 consists of 14 residues. The ends were cut back, 1 base at V and 14 bases at J, with 16 bases in the middle. The CDR3 coding sequence is TGTGCCAGCAGCGTAAACGACAACGTAAGGGCCCTCCACTTT. Its protein product is CASSVNDNVRALHF.

This clonotype showed up many times. V and J are TRBV20-1 and TRBJ2-1; 7 positions match TRBD1. The CDR3 covers 16 residues. Trimming at V came to 2 bases and at J to 0 bases, leaving 7 bases not matched to a gene. In germline, CDR1 is DFQATT, CDR2 SNEGSKA (reference sequence). The CDR3 reads CSARSQTGSSYNEQFF. The CDR3 DNA reads TGCAGTGCTAGATCTCAGACAGGGAGCTCCTACAATGAGCAGTTCTTC.

This clonotype was observed a handful of times. The genes are TRBV7-2 and TRBJ2-1; D not resolved. Germline CDR1 and CDR2: SGHTA and FQGNSA. CDR3 length equals 16 residues. V was trimmed by 5 bases and J by 0 bases, leaving 14 bases between them. CDR3 nucleotide sequence: TGTGCCAGCAGCCCTAGGGTCCGCCTCTCCTACAATGAGCAGTTCTTC. Residues: CASSPRVRLSYNEQFF.

This chain connects TRBV7-2 to TRBJ2-1; 7 bases are shared with TRBD1. The CDR3 consists of 14 residues. After removal of 5 bases from V and 9 bases from J, the junction contained 10 bases not matched to a gene. The germline V gene encodes CDR1 SGHTA and CDR2 FQGNSA. Here the CDR3 DNA reads TGTGCCAGCAGCCAGGGGACAGAGGGATCTGAGCAGTTCTTC. Protein product: CASSQGTEGSEQFF.

On this clonotype itself: Its ends do not fully match the called genes, so a read error is possible. The rearrangement joins TRBV2 to TRBJ1-2; 9 bases map to TRBD1. CDR1 and CDR2 (germline): SNHLY, FYNNEI. The CDR3 has 14 amino acids. The CDR3 DNA reads as TGTGCCAGCAGCCCACAGGGGGCGGACTATGGCTGCACCTTC. Translation: CASSPQGADYGCTF.

This clonotype was found a few times. The rearrangement joins TRBV3-1 to TRBJ1-2, with D possibly being TRBD1 (5 bases). The CDR3 has 16 amino acids. CDR1 and CDR2 (germline): LGHDT, YNNKEL (reference sequence). V shed 8 bases and J shed 0 bases, with 19 bases lying between them. CDR3 DNA: TGTGCCAGCCGCGGACCGGGTTGGGGGGCTAACTATGGCTACACCTTC. It codes for CASRGPGWGANYGYTF.